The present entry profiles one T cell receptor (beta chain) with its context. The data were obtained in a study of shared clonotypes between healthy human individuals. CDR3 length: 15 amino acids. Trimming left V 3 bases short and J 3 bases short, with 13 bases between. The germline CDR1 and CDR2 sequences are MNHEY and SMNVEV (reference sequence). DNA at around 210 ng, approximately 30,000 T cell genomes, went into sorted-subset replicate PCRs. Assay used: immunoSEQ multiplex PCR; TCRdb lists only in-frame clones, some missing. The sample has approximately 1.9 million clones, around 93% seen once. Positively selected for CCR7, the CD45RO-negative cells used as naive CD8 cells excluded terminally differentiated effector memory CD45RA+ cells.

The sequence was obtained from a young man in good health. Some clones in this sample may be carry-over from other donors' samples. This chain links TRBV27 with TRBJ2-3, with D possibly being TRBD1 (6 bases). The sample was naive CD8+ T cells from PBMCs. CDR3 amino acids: CASSFSSRGTDTQYF. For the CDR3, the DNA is TGTGCCAGCAGTTTTTCTTCGAGGGGGACAGATACGCAGTATTTT.